This TCR beta chain was sequenced during a study of blood T cell repertoires in COVID-19. The overall study: Collection of acute and convalescent COVID-19 samples took place in the United States, Italy and Spain.

Some clones are missing from TCRdb's copy, which holds only in-frame ones; the method was immunoSEQ multiplex PCR. The sample lists about 73,000 clones, roughly 90% occurring once. The junction had 7 bases not matched to a gene; V was cut back by 2 bases and J by 3 bases. CDR3 size: 16 residues. CDR1 is SGHKS, CDR2 YYEKEE, per germline (reference sequence). The rearrangement uses TRBV5-5 and TRBJ1-3; TRBD1 aligns across 8 bases. Specimen: peripheral blood. This sequence was found in a woman older than 75 with active or convalescent COVID-19. The CDR3 sequence is CASSLQDRVGGNTIYF. The CDR3 DNA reads TGTGCCAGCAGCTTACAGGACAGGGTCGGTGGAAACACCATATATTTT.